Each of the 17 T cell receptor beta chains below was sequenced from the same sample in a study of response to subunit inactivated influenza vaccine. MiXCR, run by TCRdb on the RT-PCR reads, gives a single entry per CDR3 protein. The data contain hundreds of thousands of distinct CDR3 sequences, 7.5% to 8.5% of them singletons. Sequences were derived from PBMCs from blood, sampled less than 30 months after vaccination. The receptors here all came from a man between 50 and 75 years old who received an inactivated influenza vaccine.

This clonotype was observed many times. The CDR3 sequence is CASSPGLLYNEQFF. The CDR3 coding sequence is TGCGCCAGCAGCCCGGGACTACTTTACAATGAGCAGTTCTTC. The V call is TRBV5-1, the J call TRBJ2-1; TRBD2 agrees at 7 bases. V trimming: 4 bases; J trimming: 4 bases; junction bases outside the gene matches: 5. This CDR3 contains 14 residues. Germline V CDR1 and CDR2: SGHRS, YFSETQ. Based on the CDR3 plus reference TRBV5-1 and TRBJ2-1, the full variable domain is KAGVTQTPRYLIKTRGQQVTLSCSPISGHRSVSWYQQTPGQGLQFLFEYFSETQRNKGNFPGRFSGRQFSNSRSEMNVSTLELGDSALYLCASSPGLLYNEQFFGPGTRLTVL.

This clonotype was detected a few times. The chain employs TRBV6-2 or TRBV6-3 and TRBJ1-1, with 7 nucleotides matching TRBD1. V shed 4 bases, J shed 5 bases, and the junction held 4 bases outside the gene matches. CDR3 length: 13 amino acids. Germline V lookup: CDR1 MNHEY, CDR2 SVGEGT. This CDR3 reads CASSSQGSTEAFF. CDR3 in DNA: TGTGCCAGCAGTTCACAGGGGAGTACTGAAGCTTTCTTT.

In its sample, this clonotype was seen many times. The chain carries TRBV10-3 and TRBJ2-2, with D uncertain. Germline CDR1 ENHRY, CDR2 SYGVKD. V shed 0 bases and J shed 1 base, with 3 bases lying between them. The CDR3 runs to 14 residues. CDR3 loop: CAISESKNTGELFF. The CDR3 DNA reads as TGTGCCATCAGTGAGTCTAAGAACACCGGGGAGCTGTTTTTT.

This clonotype was seen a few times. This sequence joins TRBV28 and TRBJ2-1, with D tentatively TRBD1 or TRBD2 (7 bases each). Trimming cost V 6 bases and J 7 bases, with 16 bases left between them. This CDR3 is 14 amino acids long. The V gene's germline CDR1 is MDHEN and CDR2 SYDVKM. The CDR3: CASSWGRGRNEQFF. The CDR3 nucleotides read TGTGCCAGCAGCTGGGGGAGGGGGCGGAATGAGCAGTTCTTC.

The V and J genes are TRBV20-1 and TRBJ2-5; no definite D call. The CDR3 runs 12 residues. Between the trimmed V and J ends, which lost 2 bases and 2 bases, there was a span of 6 bases. The germline gives CDR1 DFQATT, CDR2 SNEGSKA (reference sequence). The CDR3 loop is CSARQEQETQYF. As DNA, the CDR3 is TGCAGTGCTAGACAGGAGCAAGAGACCCAGTACTTC.

This clonotype was recorded many times. The V and J genes are TRBV11-2 and TRBJ2-2; D is possibly TRBD1 (6 bases). Trimming left V 5 bases short and J 0 bases short, with 10 bases between. CDR1 is SGHAT, CDR2 FQNNGV, per germline. There are 15 residues in the CDR3. The CDR3 region is CASSPGTSNTGELFF. CDR3 bases: TGTGCCAGCAGCCCCGGGACATCGAACACCGGGGAGCTGTTTTTT.

This clonotype was found a few times. V and J are TRBV24-1 and TRBJ2-7, with D possibly TRBD1 on 5 matching bases. V was clipped by 6 bases and J by 6 bases, with 11 bases between them. This CDR3 region has 12 residues. Germline V lookup: CDR1 KGHDR, CDR2 SFDVKD. The CDR3 loop is CATSSGIAEQYF. CDR3 in DNA: TGTGCCACCAGTTCAGGGATCGCCGAGCAGTACTTC.

This clonotype has only a few counts. The J gene is TRBJ2-5, the V gene TRBV20-1, with TRBD2 as a possible D gene (6 bases). Trimming removed 0 bases at V and 4 bases at J, with 15 bases between. This CDR3 has 15 residues. Looked up from germline, CDR1 is DFQATT and CDR2 is SNEGSKA (reference sequence). The CDR3, as DNA: TGCAGTGCTAGAGATCTGGCAGGAGGGATAGAGACCCAGTACTTC. This translates into CSARDLAGGIETQYF.

This clonotype was found a few times. The rearrangement links TRBV28 to TRBJ1-1, with 10 bases matching TRBD1. The CDR3 sequence is 17 residues long. Losses at the gene ends were 3 bases for V and 1 base for J; bases not matched to a gene: 8. The germline V gene encodes CDR1 MDHEN and CDR2 SYDVKM. The chain's CDR3 is CASSLGGTGVRNTEAFF. DNA for the CDR3: TGTGCCAGCAGTTTGGGGGGGACAGGGGTTAGGAACACTGAAGCTTTCTTT.

This clonotype has more than one count but fewer than ten. The rearrangement links TRBV5-1 to TRBJ2-3, with D possibly being TRBD2 (5 bases). Germline CDR1 SGHRS, CDR2 YFSETQ. This CDR3 spans 14 amino acids. With 3 bases removed from V and 2 bases from J, the gap between germline ends came to 10 bases. The CDR3 DNA sequence: TGCGCCAGCAGCTCTACCGGGAACACAGATACGCAGTATTTT. It is translated as CASSSTGNTDTQYF.

This clonotype was counted only a few times. The V and J genes are TRBV3-1 and TRBJ1-1; D gene uncertain. The CDR3 length is 14 residues. The V gene lost 0 bases and the J gene lost 10 bases, with 15 bases spanning the gap. CDR1 is LGHDT and CDR2 is YNNKEL in the germline V gene (reference sequence). CDR3 sequence reads: CASSQDLGRPGAFF. DNA for the CDR3: TGTGCCAGCAGCCAAGATTTAGGCAGACCGGGAGCTTTCTTT.

This clonotype was counted only a few times. The J gene is TRBJ2-3, the V gene TRBV27, with TRBD2 matching over 9 bases. Germline values: CDR1 MNHEY, CDR2 SMNVEV (reference sequence). Germline trimming cut 5 bases from V and 4 bases from J; bases unmatched to any gene: 4. This CDR3 spans 14 amino acids. CDR3 in amino acids: CASSVAGVADTQYF. The CDR3 DNA reads TGTGCCAGCAGTGTAGCGGGGGTGGCAGATACGCAGTATTTT.

This clonotype was counted at least ten times. The chain combines TRBV7-2 with TRBJ2-7; 9 nucleotides align to TRBD2. CDR1 is SGHTA and CDR2 is FQGNSA in the germline V gene. J gave up 5 bases and V 2 bases, and 10 bases lay outside the gene matches. This CDR3 has 16 residues. CDR3 sequence reads: CASSLLGLAGLHEQYF. The CDR3 DNA is TGTGCCAGCAGCTTATTAGGGCTAGCGGGACTCCACGAGCAGTACTTC.

For this clonotype: At one boundary the junction diverges from the germline segment, which might be a read error. The J gene is TRBJ1-5, the V gene TRBV3-1; D might be TRBD1 (6 bases). Germline V gene data show CDR1 as LGHDT and CDR2 as YNNKEL (reference sequence). The CDR3 consists of 14 residues. The CDR3 loop is CASSQDPSQGPQHF. CDR3 nucleotide sequence: TGTGCCAGCAGCCAAGATCCATCCCAGGGGCCCCAGCATTTC. Complete variable domain (other parts from reference TRBV3-1 and TRBJ1-5): DTAVSQTPKYLVTQMGNDKSIKCEQNLGHDTMYWYKQDSKKFLKIMFSYNNKELIINETVPNRFSPKSPDKAHLNLHINSLELGDSAVYFCASSQDPSQGPQHFGDGTRLSIL.

This chain links TRBV29-1 with TRBJ1-2, with 8 bases identical to TRBD1. CDR1 is SQVTM, CDR2 ANQGSEA, per germline. The CDR3 loop spans 14 amino acids. The V segment lost 5 bases and the J segment 4 bases; nucleotides outside the gene matches: 9. The CDR3 loop is CSVYVTGVGYGYTF. The CDR3 DNA sequence: TGCAGCGTTTACGTGACAGGGGTTGGCTATGGCTACACCTTC.

The chain combines TRBV4-2 with TRBJ1-2, with 7 bases lining up with TRBD1. The CDR3 totals 14 residues. Germline loops: CDR1 LGHNA, CDR2 YNFKEQ. The ends lost 3 bases at V and 7 bases at J; junction bases unmatched: 8. The CDR3 reads CASSQEGQSGGYTF. The CDR3 nucleotides read TGTGCCAGCAGCCAGGAGGGACAGTCCGGTGGCTACACCTTC.

The J gene is TRBJ1-3, the V gene TRBV3-1; 7 bases map to TRBD1. This CDR3 spans 17 amino acids. The V gene's germline CDR1 is LGHDT and CDR2 YNNKEL (reference sequence). Trimming removed 4 bases from V and 4 bases from J; junction bases left unmatched: 13. The CDR3 DNA sequence: TGTGCCAGCAGCCCCTCAGGTTGGAGGGGGCGCGGAAACACCATATATTTT. It translates to CASSPSGWRGRGNTIYF.